This T cell receptor (beta chain) was identified during a study of T cells in Graves' hyperthyroidism and ophthalmopathy. This clonotype was counted many times. Its matching antigen is unknown. Germline V gene lookup returns CDR1 MDHEN and CDR2 SYDVKM. This CDR3 is 13 amino acids long. The V end lost 8 bases, the J end lost 4 bases, and 14 bases lay between the germline ends. PBMCs were derived from roughly 10 ml fresh peripheral blood. General observations from the study: Ophthalmopathy could be told apart from stable hyperthyroidism with a 13 V-J model.

Amplification of TCR beta CDR3 regions used RNA as the template. The HTBI primer set was used in a first-round RT-PCR of the TCR CDR3. MiXCR, run by TCRdb on the multiplex PCR reads, gives a single entry per CDR3 protein. Among around 300,000 distinct CDR3 sequences, about 14% were seen once, and the ten largest hold 6% to 8%. Sequenced material: blood. The origin of this receptor is a woman aged 25 to 39 with Graves' hyperthyroidism that later progressed to Graves' ophthalmopathy. This chain joins TRBV28 and TRBJ1-2, with a weak D call TRBD1 (6 bases). The CDR3 DNA reads as TGTGCCAGCCTCACAGGGACTGGCTATGGCTACACCTTC. Translated, it gives CASLTGTGYGYTF.